This TCR beta chain derives from a study of regulatory T cells in long-lasting Graves disease. Whole-study results and caveats: Persistent disease preferred TRBV28, TRBJ1-2 and TRBJ2-5. Authors noted too few samples as a limitation.

This sample's time point: persistent/refractory GD, antithyroid drugs over 5 years with positive TRAb. The TCR library used RNA extracted from PBMCs. Recruitment took place at an endocrinology department in Xi'an, China. This CDR3 has 12 amino acids. V lost 7 bases to trimming and J lost 3 bases, with 10 bases between them. Germline CDR1 reads SEHNR; CDR2 reads FQNEAQ (reference sequence). The authors built TCR beta libraries using iRepertoire HTBI primers and Arm-PCR of CDR3 regions. In the original workflow: Analysis of the samples identified 60 to 75 TRBV and around 15 TRBJ segments. TCRdb re-called the multiplex PCR reads through MiXCR, storing one row per CDR3 protein. TCRdb's processing, not the authors' own work, is the source of the V and J calls. The repertoire holds around 460,000 distinct CDR3 sequences, with about a fifth as singletons. This clonotype was seen more than once but under ten times. Its specificity is not known. This could be a read error, since a much larger clone is one nucleotide away.

This TCR was sampled from a female donor with Graves disease. The specimen was peripheral blood mononuclear cells (PBMCs), collected when the disease was refractory, from a patient treated with antithyroid drugs. The rearrangement joins TRBV7-9 to TRBJ2-7; D possibly corresponds to TRBD1 (6 bases). As DNA, the CDR3 is TGTGCCAGCAACCGGGACAACTACGAGCAGTACTTC. This translates into CASNRDNYEQYF.